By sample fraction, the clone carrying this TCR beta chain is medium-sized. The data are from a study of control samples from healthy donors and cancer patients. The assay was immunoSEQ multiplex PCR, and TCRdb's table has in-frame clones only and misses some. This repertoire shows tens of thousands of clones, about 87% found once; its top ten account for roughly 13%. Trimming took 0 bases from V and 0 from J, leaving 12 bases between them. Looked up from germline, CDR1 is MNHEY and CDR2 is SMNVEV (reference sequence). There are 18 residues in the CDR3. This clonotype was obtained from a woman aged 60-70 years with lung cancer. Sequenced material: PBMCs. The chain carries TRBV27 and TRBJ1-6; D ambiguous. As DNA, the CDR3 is TGTGCCAGCAGTTTATCGGGGTCTCCGAGCTCCTATAATTCACCCCTCCACTTT. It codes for CASSLSGSPSSYNSPLHF.